These 16 T cell receptor beta chains came from one sample sequenced in a study of response to subunit inactivated influenza vaccine. TCRdb independently ran MiXCR on the RT-PCR reads; one entry per CDR3 protein. The sample consists of under 750,000 distinct CDR3 sequences, over 9.5% of them appearing once. The sequences come from PBMCs from blood, collected on the day of vaccination. These receptors originate from a man aged 45-65 years who received an inactivated influenza vaccine.

This clonotype was recorded at least ten times. The chain has TRBV15 and TRBJ1-2; TRBD1 might be the D (6 bases). There are 13 residues in the CDR3. Germline CDR1 and CDR2: LNHNV and YYDKDF (reference sequence). Trimming removed 2 bases from V and 2 bases from J, with 6 bases in between. The chain's CDR3 is CATSRQGNYGYTF. CDR3 DNA: TGTGCCACCAGCAGACAGGGGAACTATGGCTACACCTTC.

This clonotype has more than one count but fewer than ten. The chain employs TRBV21-1 and TRBJ2-7; TRBD2, as called in the table, went unchecked against the DNA. TRBV21-1 is an annotated pseudogene. The CDR3 has 13 amino acids. The CDR3 DNA is TGTGCCAGCTCTCAAGCGGGTCTCTACGAGCAGTACTTC. Residues: CASSQAGLYEQYF.

The chain recombines TRBV29-1 with TRBJ2-7; D perhaps matches TRBD1 (6 bases). Germline loops: CDR1 SQVTM, CDR2 ANQGSEA. V lost 5 bases and J 0 bases, leaving 20 bases between the germline ends. CDR3 size: 16 residues. CDR3 residues: CSVQGPAAGGSYEQYF. The CDR3, as DNA: TGCAGCGTTCAGGGGCCAGCTGCAGGTGGCTCCTACGAGCAGTACTTC.

The chain employs TRBV20-1 and TRBJ1-6; D unclear. The CDR3 has 12 residues. Trimming took off 6 bases at V and 5 bases at J, with 8 bases between the two ends. Germline V lookup: CDR1 DFQATT, CDR2 SNEGSKA (reference sequence). CDR3 coding DNA: TGCAGTGCCCCGGCTAATAATTCACCCCTCCACTTT. This codes for CSAPANNSPLHF.

This clonotype was seen more than once but under ten times. J is TRBJ2-5 and V is TRBV3-1; 14 bases are shared with TRBD2. This CDR3 spans 16 amino acids. CDR1 and CDR2 from the germline V gene are LGHDT and YNNKEL (reference sequence). Losses at the gene ends were 3 bases for V and 2 bases for J; bases not matched to a gene: 2. The CDR3 bases are TGTGCCAGCAGCCAGGGACTAGCGGGAGCTCAAGAGACCCAGTACTTC. Translating gives CASSQGLAGAQETQYF.

This clonotype was seen many times. This sequence joins TRBV4-3 and TRBJ1-1; D is unresolved. The CDR3 sequence is 14 residues long. The germline V gene encodes CDR1 LGHNA and CDR2 YSLEER. V was clipped by 3 bases and J by 2 bases, with 10 bases between them. Written as DNA, the CDR3 is TGCGCCAGCAGCCACCGAGGGTTAAACACTGAAGCTTTCTTT. This encodes CASSHRGLNTEAFF.

This clonotype came up once. The chain links TRBV6-2 or TRBV6-3 to TRBJ1-5; TRBD1 aligns across 8 bases. The CDR3 contains 15 residues. The germline V gene encodes CDR1 MNHEY and CDR2 SVGEGT. The J segment lost 6 bases and the V segment lost 5 bases, leaving 9 bases of the junction unmatched. The CDR3 nucleotides read TGTGCCAGCAGTACGACAGGGGTTGGGTCTCAGCCCCAGCATTTT. Translating it yields CASSTTGVGSQPQHF.

A few counts support this clonotype. The J gene is TRBJ2-7, the V gene TRBV12-3 or TRBV12-4; the match to TRBD1 covers 7 bases. With V trimmed by 6 bases and J by 1 base, 6 bases remained unmatched. The CDR3 is made up of 14 amino acids. The CDR3, as DNA: TGTGCCAGCAGGCGACGGGACAGTTCCTACGAGCAGTACTTC. As protein: CASRRRDSSYEQYF.

The CDR3 protein is CASSAGTINYEQYF. In DNA, the CDR3 is TGTGCCAGCAGCGCCGGGACGATAAACTACGAGCAGTACTTC. The gene calls are TRBV2 and TRBJ2-7; D may be TRBD1 or TRBD2 (5 bases each). The V gene's germline CDR1 is SNHLY and CDR2 FYNNEI. The V end was cut by 6 bases, the J end by 3 bases, with 15 bases between. This CDR3 is built from 14 residues.

The rearrangement joins TRBV10-3 to TRBJ2-5; 8 nucleotides line up with TRBD2. V lost 10 bases to trimming and J lost 6 bases; unmatched junction nucleotides: 19. The germline V gene encodes CDR1 ENHRY and CDR2 SYGVKD. The CDR3 contains 16 residues. The CDR3 DNA reads as TGTGCCACGATGAGCGATTATGGACTAGCTGGTAAGACCCAGTACTTC. It codes for CATMSDYGLAGKTQYF.

The chain links TRBV7-9 to TRBJ2-3; D gene ambiguous. The CDR3 is made up of 12 amino acids. V dropped 5 bases and J dropped 6 bases, with 9 bases sitting between them. Germline V gene lookup returns CDR1 SEHNR and CDR2 FQNEAQ (reference sequence). CDR3 DNA: TGTGCCAGCAGCCGACCTGGGGATACGCAGTATTTT. As protein: CASSRPGDTQYF.

In this sample, this clonotype turned up a few times. The V gene is TRBV29-1, the J gene TRBJ2-2; 8 bases are shared with TRBD1. Germline loops: CDR1 SQVTM, CDR2 ANQGSEA. V lost 7 bases, J lost 7 bases, and 8 bases stayed unmatched. CDR3 length: 13 amino acids. The DNA for the CDR3 is TGCAGCGCCACAGGGGGTCGGAACGGGGAGCTGTTTTTT. Its translation: CSATGGRNGELFF.

Only a few counts were recorded for this clonotype. The chain is built from TRBV6-1 and TRBJ2-5, with TRBD1 matching over 8 bases. V was clipped by 4 bases and J by 7 bases; unmatched bases: 8. CDR1 MNHNS and CDR2 SASEGT come from the germline V gene. The CDR3 is made up of 14 amino acids. CDR3 loop: CASSGRTGQGTQYF. As DNA, the CDR3 is TGTGCCAGCAGTGGTCGGACAGGGCAGGGGACCCAGTACTTC.

In this sample, this clonotype turned up many times. The chain recombines TRBV4-3 with TRBJ2-7; possibly TRBD1 for D (5 bases). The germline CDR1 and CDR2 sequences are LGHNA and YSLEER. The CDR3 is 14 residues long. Trimming took off 1 base at V and 2 bases at J, with 9 bases between the two ends. The CDR3 nucleotides read TGCGCCAGCAGCCAAGGTGTAGGGGCCTACGAGCAGTACTTC. It yields the protein CASSQGVGAYEQYF.

V is TRBV5-1 and J is TRBJ2-1, with 11 bases matching TRBD2. V lost 5 bases to trimming and J lost 4 bases; unmatched junction nucleotides: 11. Per the germline V gene, CDR1 is SGHRS and CDR2 is YFSETQ. The CDR3 sequence is 17 residues long. The DNA of the CDR3 is TGCGCCAGCAGTCTGGTGGCGGCTAGCGGGAGGTACAATGAGCAGTTCTTC. Encoded protein: CASSLVAASGRYNEQFF. Based on the CDR3 plus reference TRBV5-1 and TRBJ2-1, the full variable domain is KAGVTQTPRYLIKTRGQQVTLSCSPISGHRSVSWYQQTPGQGLQFLFEYFSETQRNKGNFPGRFSGRQFSNSRSEMNVSTLELGDSALYLCASSLVAASGRYNEQFFGPGTRLTVL.

The gene calls are TRBV5-1 and TRBJ2-5; a possible D gene is TRBD2 (5 bases). Trimming took 3 bases from V and 5 from J, leaving 11 bases between them. This CDR3 has 13 residues. Germline loops: CDR1 SGHRS, CDR2 YFSETQ. CDR3 residues: CASSSDPGETQYF. The CDR3 DNA reads TGCGCCAGCAGCTCGGACCCGGGGGAGACCCAGTACTTC.